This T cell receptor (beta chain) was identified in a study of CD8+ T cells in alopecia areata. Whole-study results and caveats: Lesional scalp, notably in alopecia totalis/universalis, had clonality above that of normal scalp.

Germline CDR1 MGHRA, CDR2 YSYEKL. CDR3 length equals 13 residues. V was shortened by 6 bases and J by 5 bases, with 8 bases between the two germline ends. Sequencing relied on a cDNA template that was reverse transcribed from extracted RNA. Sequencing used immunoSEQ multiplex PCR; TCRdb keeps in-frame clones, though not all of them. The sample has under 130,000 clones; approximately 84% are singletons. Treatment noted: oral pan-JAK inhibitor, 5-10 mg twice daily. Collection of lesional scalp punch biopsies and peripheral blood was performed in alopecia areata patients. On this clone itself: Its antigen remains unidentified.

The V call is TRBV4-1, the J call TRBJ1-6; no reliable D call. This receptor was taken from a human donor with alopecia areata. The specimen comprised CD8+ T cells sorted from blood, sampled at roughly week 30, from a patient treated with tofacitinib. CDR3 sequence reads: CASSRGHNSPLHF. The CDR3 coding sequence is TGCGCCAGCAGTCGGGGTCATAATTCACCCCTCCACTTT.